The 12 T cell receptor beta chains in this list originate from one sample, sequenced in a study of T cell responses to AZD1222 COVID-19 vaccine. This table comes from immunoSEQ multiplex PCR, and its TCRdb copy is limited to in-frame clones, with some not included. The table lists roughly 160,000 clones, roughly 90% of them singletons, with roughly 4% in the top ten. The source material was peripheral blood, sampled 28 days after the second AZD1222 dose. The receptors derive from an adult who received the AZD1222 COVID-19 vaccine.

The genes are TRBV3-1 (or the pseudogene TRBV3-2) and TRBJ2-5; D is possibly TRBD1 (6 bases). V lost 4 bases and J lost 4, with 13 bases in between. CDR1 and CDR2 (germline): LGHDT, YNNKEL (reference sequence). CDR3 length: 14 residues. The CDR3 spells CASSLRGFGETQYF. The CDR3 DNA reads as TGTGCCAGCAGCCTGAGGGGGTTCGGAGAGACCCAGTACTTC.

V gene TRBV30 combines with J gene TRBJ1-6; D gene unclear. The CDR3 length is 13 residues. The V gene's germline CDR1 is GTSNPN and CDR2 SVGIG (reference sequence). Trimming removed 7 bases from V and 0 bases from J, with 7 bases in between. Here the CDR3 DNA reads TGTGCCTACGGGTACTCCTATAATTCACCCCTCCACTTT. It encodes CAYGYSYNSPLHF.

The V and J genes are TRBV9 and TRBJ1-6; D is unclear. Germline V gives CDR1 SGDLS, CDR2 YYNGEE. Trimming pared 2 bases from V and 2 bases from J, leaving 8 bases between. CDR3 size: 15 residues. The CDR3 region is CASSVRETYNSPLHF. The CDR3 region has the DNA TGTGCCAGCAGCGTCCGTGAGACCTATAATTCACCCCTCCACTTT.

The V gene is TRBV2, the J gene TRBJ1-6; a possible D gene is TRBD1 (5 bases). The CDR3 length is 15 residues. V was shortened by 4 bases and J by 6 bases, with 13 bases between the two germline ends. Germline V CDR1 and CDR2: SNHLY, FYNNEI. CDR3 loop: CASSGWGFGNSPLHF. CDR3 DNA: TGTGCCAGCAGTGGGTGGGGCTTCGGTAATTCACCCCTCCACTTT.

This chain joins TRBV27 and TRBJ1-6; D gene uncertain. Germline V lookup: CDR1 MNHEY, CDR2 SMNVEV (reference sequence). The CDR3 is 13 amino acids. The V and J ends lost 7 bases and 1 base respectively, with 5 bases between them. The CDR3 DNA reads as TGTGCCAGCACAGAGTCCTATAATTCACCCCTCCACTTT. Amino acids: CASTESYNSPLHF.

The rearrangement joins TRBV25-1 to TRBJ1-3; 7 nucleotides match TRBD1. This CDR3 contains 15 residues. Germline lookup yields CDR1 MGHDK and CDR2 SYGVNS. Germline trimming cut 3 bases from V and 2 bases from J; bases unmatched to any gene: 4. CDR3 sequence: CASSDPGQAGNTIYF. CDR3 sequence (DNA): TGTGCCAGCAGTGACCCCGGACAGGCTGGAAACACCATATATTTT.

This clone was seen only once. The chain joins TRBV6-5 to TRBJ1-5, with 11 bases identical to TRBD1. J was trimmed by 6 bases and V by 5 bases; bases with no gene match: 3. The CDR3 is 14 amino acids. In germline, CDR1 is MNHEY, CDR2 SVGAGI. The CDR3 region has the DNA TGTGCCAGCAGTCGGGACAGGGGGAGTCAGCCCCAGCATTTT. Amino acid sequence: CASSRDRGSQPQHF.

The chain is built from TRBV3-1 (or the pseudogene TRBV3-2) and TRBJ1-1; D possibly corresponds to TRBD1 (6 bases). In germline, CDR1 is LGHDT, CDR2 YNNKEL (reference sequence). Trimming took off 0 bases at V and 9 bases at J, with 11 bases between the two ends. The CDR3 runs to 13 residues. The CDR3 sequence is CASSQEGAGQAFF. As DNA, the CDR3 is TGTGCCAGCAGCCAAGAGGGGGCAGGGCAAGCTTTCTTT.

The chain has TRBV5-4 and TRBJ1-1; D gene unclear. The CDR3 is 15 residues long. The germline V gene encodes CDR1 SGHNT and CDR2 YYREEE (reference sequence). V dropped 4 bases and J dropped 1 base, with 14 bases sitting between them. Here the CDR3 reads CASSPHITENTEAFF. The CDR3 DNA reads TGTGCCAGCAGCCCACATATTACGGAGAACACTGAAGCTTTCTTT.

The chain has TRBV6-2 or TRBV6-3 and TRBJ1-6; D gene uncertain. CDR3 length: 13 amino acids. From germline, CDR1 is MNHEY and CDR2 SVGEGT. The V and J ends lost 3 bases and 10 bases respectively, with 10 bases between them. The CDR3 region is CASSYGFSSPLHF. The CDR3 nucleotides are TGTGCCAGCAGTTATGGTTTTTCATCACCCCTCCACTTT.

This rearrangement joins TRBV27 to TRBJ2-7; the D is unclear. CDR1 is MNHEY and CDR2 is SMNVEV in the germline V gene (reference sequence). This CDR3 has 11 amino acids. Deletions cut 7 bases from V and 9 bases from J, with 13 bases between. CDR3 residues: CASKFGESQYF. The CDR3 nucleotides read TGTGCCAGCAAGTTTGGGGAATCGCAGTACTTC.

V is TRBV19 and J is TRBJ1-3, with D possibly being TRBD1 (5 bases). CDR1 and CDR2 (germline): LNHDA, SQIVND (reference sequence). V was cut by 6 bases and J by 0 bases, with 12 bases left in between. CDR3 size: 15 residues. CDR3 region: CASRATGLSGNTIYF. The CDR3 nucleotides read TGTGCCAGTAGGGCCACAGGTCTCTCTGGAAACACCATATATTTT.